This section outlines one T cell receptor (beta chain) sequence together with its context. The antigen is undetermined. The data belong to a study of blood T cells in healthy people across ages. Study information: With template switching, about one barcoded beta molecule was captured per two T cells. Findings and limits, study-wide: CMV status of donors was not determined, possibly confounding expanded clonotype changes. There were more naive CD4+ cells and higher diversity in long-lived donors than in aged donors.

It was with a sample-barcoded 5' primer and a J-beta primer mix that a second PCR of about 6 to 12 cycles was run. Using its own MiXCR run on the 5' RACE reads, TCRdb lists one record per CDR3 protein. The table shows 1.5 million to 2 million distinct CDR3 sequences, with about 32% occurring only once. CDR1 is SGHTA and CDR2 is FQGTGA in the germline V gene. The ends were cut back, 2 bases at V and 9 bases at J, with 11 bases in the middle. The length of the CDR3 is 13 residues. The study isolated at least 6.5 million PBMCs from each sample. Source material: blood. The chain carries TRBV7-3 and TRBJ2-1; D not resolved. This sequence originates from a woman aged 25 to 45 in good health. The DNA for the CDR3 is TGTGCCAGCAGCTTATTTGTGGAAAGTGAGCAGTTCTTC. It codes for CASSLFVESEQFF.